This TCR beta chain was recorded in a study of T cell repertoires in cytomegalovirus infection. TCRdb recomputed calls from the reads with MiXCR, one row per CDR3 protein. Of 350,000 to 450,000 distinct CDR3 sequences listed, less than 20% are singletons. With respect to this clonotype: Its antigen is undetermined.

Trimming removed 3 bases from V and 0 bases from J, with 5 bases in between. CDR3 length equals 13 residues. Study-wide results and caveats: Of the TCR beta families, the public ones yielded a cumulative frequency that identified carriers of CMV plus the relevant HLA.

The sequenced sample consisted of PBMCs. The V call is TRBV12-3 or TRBV12-4, the J call TRBJ1-1; the D is unclear. This TCR was recovered from a human donor in good health (CMV status not recorded). Some clones in this sample may be carry-over from other donors' samples. CDR3 nucleotide sequence: TGTGCCAGCAGTTTTCCGATGAACACTGAAGCTTTCTTT. This codes for CASSFPMNTEAFF.